These T cell receptor beta chains were read from a single sample in a study of T cell responses to AZD1222 COVID-19 vaccine. TCRdb's copy holds only in-frame clones and misses some; the assay was immunoSEQ multiplex PCR. The sample consists of 150,000 to 200,000 clones, 85% to 90% of them appearing once. The sample here was peripheral blood, taken on day 0 of AZD1222 vaccination. These TCRs come from an adult in good health. Both conserved end residues are part of each CDR3. A D gene is named only where the DNA matches it firmly. The size of a clone is reported for some rows only, either as once, few or many, or as a class for expanded clones.

size,D,J,V,DNA,CDR3
-,-,TRBJ2-3,TRBV6-6,TGTGCCAGCAGTTACAAGGGCACAGATACGCAGTATTTT,CASSYKGTDTQYF
-,TRBD1,TRBJ2-7,TRBV2,TGTGCCAGCAGGAGGGACAGCTACGAGCAGTACTTC,CASRRDSYEQYF
once,TRBD1,TRBJ2-7,TRBV7-2,TGTGCCAGCAGCTCGGACAGGGGGACCTACGAGCAGTACTTC,CASSSDRGTYEQYF
-,-,TRBJ2-7,TRBV18,TGTGCCAGCTCCGCCGGGTCCCCTTCCTACGAGCAGTACTTC,CASSAGSPSYEQYF
-,-,TRBJ2-3,TRBV7-2,TGTGCCAGCAGCTCCCGGGGGCGTCCAGATACGCAGTATTTT,CASSSRGRPDTQYF
-,-,TRBJ1-2,TRBV12-3/TRBV12-4,TGTGCCAGCAGCCCGTCTAACTATGGCTACACCTTC,CASSPSNYGYTF
-,-,TRBJ2-3,TRBV25-1,TGTGCCAGCAGTGAATATAGAGTAGGACACACAGATACGCAGTATTTT,CASSEYRVGHTDTQYF
-,TRBD1,TRBJ2-7,TRBV4-3,TGCGCCAGCAGCCAAGACTTTCTCCGGGACAGGGCATCCTACGAGCAGTACTTC,CASSQDFLRDRASYEQYF
-,-,TRBJ2-7,TRBV4-3,TGCGCCAGCAGCCACCTCAGGGGTTACGAGCAGTACTTC,CASSHLRGYEQYF
-,TRBD2,TRBJ2-7,TRBV3-1/TRBV3-2,TGTGCCAGCAGCCTTGGGACTAGCGGCTACGAGCAGTACTTC,CASSLGTSGYEQYF
-,TRBD1,TRBJ1-6,TRBV7-9,TGTGCCAGCAGCTTAGAAGGGACAGCAAATTCACCCCTCCACTTT,CASSLEGTANSPLHF
few,-,TRBJ2-7,TRBV25-1,TGTGCCAGCAGGGGGGGAGGAGGTATCACCTACGAGCAGTACTTC,CASRGGGGITYEQYF
-,-,TRBJ1-6,TRBV5-6,TGTGCCAGCAGCTTGTTCGGGGAGGGATCACCCCTCCACTTT,CASSLFGEGSPLHF
-,-,TRBJ1-4,TRBV10-3,TGTGCCATCAGTGACGGGGAAAAACTGTTTTTT,CAISDGEKLFF
-,TRBD2,TRBJ2-7,TRBV7-2,TGTGCCAGCAGCTTAGCGGCGCTAGCGGGGATCTACGAGCAGTACTTC,CASSLAALAGIYEQYF
-,TRBD1,TRBJ2-5,TRBV24-1,TGTGCCACTTCGGGGACAGGGGGACGAGAGACCCAGTACTTC,CATSGTGGRETQYF
-,TRBD1,TRBJ1-6,TRBV7-9,TGTGCCAGCAGCCTGACGAGGACAGGGGGGGAGTCACCCCTCCACTTT,CASSLTRTGGESPLHF